This record looks at one TCR beta chain sequence and its context. This clone may be a read error of a much larger clone one base away. Germline CDR1 reads SGHTA; CDR2 reads FQGNSA. The CDR3 length is 15 residues. Trimming took 1 base from V and 9 from J, leaving 18 bases between them. This sample is drawn from a study of T cells in Graves' hyperthyroidism and ophthalmopathy. Study-wide context: Peripheral blood was taken when the disease was first diagnosed, before any treatment began.

Authors of the study amplified TCR beta CDR3 regions from RNA transcripts. The study used the HTBI primer set for a first-round RT-PCR of the TCR CDR3. Using its own MiXCR run on the multiplex PCR reads, TCRdb lists one record per CDR3 protein. The sample holds over 700,000 distinct CDR3 sequences; 38% are singletons and the top ten take more than 7%. The chain uses TRBV7-2 and TRBJ2-5; TRBD2 is a possible D gene (7 bases). What was sequenced was blood. This clonotype originated in a man aged 18 to 30 with Graves' hyperthyroidism. The CDR3 is CTSSLGLGLGGAQYF. In nucleotides, the CDR3 is TGTACCAGCAGCTTAGGGCTCGGACTAGGGGGAGCCCAGTACTTC.